Below are 9 T cell receptor beta chains sequenced from a single sample in a study of OX40 agonist ivuxolimab in advanced cancers. Measured with immunoSEQ multiplex PCR; TCRdb has only the in-frame clones, and not every one. The profile shows over 30,000 clones, 92% of them singletons. Sample: CD4+ or CD8+ T cells sorted from blood, taken in a trial of the OX40 agonist ivuxolimab. The receptors here all came from an adult with an advanced solid tumor such as melanoma, head and neck, liver or kidney cancer.

The chain has TRBV7-8 and TRBJ1-5; D unresolved. The CDR3 has 13 residues. Trimming removed 5 bases from V and 3 bases from J, with 8 bases in between. The germline V gene has CDR1 SGHVS and CDR2 FQNEAQ. The CDR3 protein is CASSLEYNQPQHF. Written as DNA, the CDR3 is TGTGCCAGCAGCCTGGAGTACAATCAGCCCCAGCATTTT.

The chain joins TRBV7-9 to TRBJ2-1; no firm D call. V lost 5 bases and J lost 0, with 11 bases in between. Germline V gives CDR1 SEHNR, CDR2 FQNEAQ (reference sequence). This CDR3 spans 15 amino acids. CDR3 protein: CASSPQRSSYNEQFF. The CDR3 bases are TGTGCCAGCAGCCCTCAGAGGAGCTCCTACAATGAGCAGTTCTTC.

This chain uses TRBV5-1 with TRBJ2-2, with D perhaps given as TRBD1 or TRBD2 (5 bases each). Trimming pared 4 bases from V and 6 bases from J, leaving 10 bases between. Germline V gives CDR1 SGHRS, CDR2 YFSETQ. This CDR3 is 13 amino acids long. CDR3 sequence: CASSGGVSGELFF. The CDR3 DNA reads TGCGCCAGCAGCGGGGGAGTTTCCGGGGAGCTGTTTTTT.

The V and J genes are TRBV19 and TRBJ1-3; 8 nucleotides align to TRBD1. CDR3 length: 13 residues. The germline V gene has CDR1 LNHDA and CDR2 SQIVND (reference sequence). V was clipped by 10 bases and J by 4 bases; unmatched bases: 6. The CDR3 DNA sequence: TGTGCCACAGAGACAGGGGTCGGAAACACCATATATTTT. This encodes CATETGVGNTIYF.

The J gene is TRBJ2-5, the V gene TRBV2; D is possibly TRBD2 (7 bases). The V gene lost 6 bases and the J gene lost 1 base, with 9 bases spanning the gap. Germline V gene sequence: CDR1 SNHLY, CDR2 FYNNEI. This CDR3 contains 13 residues. The DNA of the CDR3 is TGTGCCAGCAGCGGGGGGCCCCAAGAGACCCAGTACTTC. This gives the protein CASSGGPQETQYF.

The sample holds a few counts of this clone. The chain joins TRBV28 to TRBJ1-1, with D possibly being TRBD1 (6 bases). The CDR3 consists of 13 residues. The V end was cut by 5 bases, the J end by 1 base, with 8 bases between. Per germline, CDR1 MDHEN and CDR2 SYDVKM. The CDR3 DNA is TGTGCCAGCAGTGTACAGGGGAACACTGAAGCTTTCTTT. Translating it yields CASSVQGNTEAFF.

The rearrangement joins TRBV30 to TRBJ2-7; D remains unclear. The better agreement between TRBJ2-1 and the DNA end casts doubt on the J call. Germline loops: CDR1 GTSNPN, CDR2 SVGIG (reference sequence). This CDR3 is built from 13 residues. Here the CDR3 reads CATTSGFYNEQFF. Written as DNA, the CDR3 is TGTGCCACTACCTCGGGTTTTTACAATGAGCAGTTCTTC.

The chain recombines TRBV15 with TRBJ1-2; D remains ambiguous. Trimming pared 3 bases from V and 4 bases from J, leaving 9 bases between. CDR1 is LNHNV and CDR2 is YYDKDF in the germline V gene (reference sequence). This CDR3 comprises 13 residues. CDR3 coding DNA: TGTGCCACCAGCAGGACGGGTATCTATGGCTACACCTTC. It yields the protein CATSRTGIYGYTF.

The V call is TRBV11-2, the J call TRBJ2-7; 10 positions match TRBD2. J was trimmed by 2 bases and V by 6 bases; bases with no gene match: 7. The CDR3 runs 15 residues. Germline loops: CDR1 SGHAT, CDR2 FQNNGV. CDR3: CASSTGTSVTYEQYF. CDR3 nucleotide sequence: TGTGCCAGCAGTACCGGGACTAGCGTAACCTACGAGCAGTACTTC.